The entry below gives a single T cell receptor beta chain sequence along with its context. Its antigen is as yet unknown. This sample is part of a study of cytotoxic CD8 clonotypes in ibrutinib-treated CLL. Study-level findings and limits: The clonality rise at ibrutinib response reflected private clonotype expansion. Ibrutinib response saw clonality rise, and progression saw it return toward baseline.

Profiling relied on immunoSEQ multiplex PCR, and the TCRdb table lists in-frame clones only, not all of them. The repertoire holds 58,000 or so clones, 45% to 60% seen once, with roughly 14% in the top ten. V shed 3 bases, J shed 5 bases, and the junction held 12 bases outside the gene matches. The CDR3 is 19 amino acids. CDR1 LNHNV and CDR2 YYDKDF come from the germline V gene (reference sequence). The clonotype was recovered from a human donor with chronic lymphocytic leukemia. This rearrangement joins TRBV15 to TRBJ2-2, with 13 positions matching TRBD2. Here the sequenced sample was PBMCs, taken after 12 months of ibrutinib treatment. The CDR3 DNA follows: TGTGCCACCAGCAGCTATAGGGGACTAGCGGGGTTGTTAACCGGGGAGCTGTTTTTT. Translating gives CATSSYRGLAGLLTGELFF.